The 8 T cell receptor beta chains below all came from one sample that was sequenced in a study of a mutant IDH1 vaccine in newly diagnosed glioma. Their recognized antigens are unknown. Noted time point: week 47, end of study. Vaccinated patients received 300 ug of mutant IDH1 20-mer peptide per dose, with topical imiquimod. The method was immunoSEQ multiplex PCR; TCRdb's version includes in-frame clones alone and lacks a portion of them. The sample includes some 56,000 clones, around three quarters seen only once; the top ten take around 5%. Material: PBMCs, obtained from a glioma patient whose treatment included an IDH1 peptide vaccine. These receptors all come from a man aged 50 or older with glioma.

The CDR3 DNA reads as TGTGCCAGCAGCTTATTCCAGGGGCTGCAGTACTTC. As protein: CASSLFQGLQYF. The genes are TRBV7-2 and TRBJ2-7, with D perhaps matching TRBD1 (6 bases). The CDR3 covers 12 residues. Trimming pared 2 bases from V and 9 bases from J, leaving 11 bases between. CDR1 and CDR2 (germline): SGHTA, FQGNSA. Drawing the rest from reference TRBV7-2 and TRBJ2-7, the complete variable domain is GAGVSQSPSNKVTEKGKDVELRCDPISGHTALYWYRQSLGQGLEFLIYFQGNSAPDKSGLPSDRFSAERTGGSVSTLTIQRTQQEDSAVYLCASSLFQGLQYFGPGTRLTVT.

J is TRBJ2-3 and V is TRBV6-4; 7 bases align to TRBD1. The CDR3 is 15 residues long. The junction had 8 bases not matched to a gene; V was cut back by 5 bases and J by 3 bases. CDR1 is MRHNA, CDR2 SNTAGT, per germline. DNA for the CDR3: TGTGCCAGCAGTTTACAGGGGTCCGGGACAGATACGCAGTATTTT. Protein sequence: CASSLQGSGTDTQYF.

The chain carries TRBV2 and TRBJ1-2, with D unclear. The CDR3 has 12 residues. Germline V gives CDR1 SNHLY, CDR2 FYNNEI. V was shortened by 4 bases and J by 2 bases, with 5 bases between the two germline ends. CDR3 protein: CASSATNYGYTF. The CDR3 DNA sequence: TGTGCCAGCAGTGCCACAAACTATGGCTACACCTTC.

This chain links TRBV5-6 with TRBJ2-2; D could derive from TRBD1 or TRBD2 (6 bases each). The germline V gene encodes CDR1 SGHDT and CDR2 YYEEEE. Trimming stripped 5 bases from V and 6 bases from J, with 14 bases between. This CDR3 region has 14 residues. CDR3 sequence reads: CASRLIRGPGELFF. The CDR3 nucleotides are TGTGCCAGCAGGCTCATCCGGGGGCCCGGGGAGCTGTTTTTT.

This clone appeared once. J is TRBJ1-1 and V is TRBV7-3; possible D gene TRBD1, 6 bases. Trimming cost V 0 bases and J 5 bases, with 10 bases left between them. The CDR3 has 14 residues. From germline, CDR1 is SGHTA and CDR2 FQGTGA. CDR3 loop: CASSLTGARTEAFF. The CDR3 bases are TGTGCCAGCAGCTTAACGGGGGCGAGGACTGAAGCTTTCTTT.

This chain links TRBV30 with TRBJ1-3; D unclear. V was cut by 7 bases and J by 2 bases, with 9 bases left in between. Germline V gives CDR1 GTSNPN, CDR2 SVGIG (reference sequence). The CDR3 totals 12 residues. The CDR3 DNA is TGTGCCTCTGGGGAGGCTGGAAACACCATATATTTT. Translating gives CASGEAGNTIYF.

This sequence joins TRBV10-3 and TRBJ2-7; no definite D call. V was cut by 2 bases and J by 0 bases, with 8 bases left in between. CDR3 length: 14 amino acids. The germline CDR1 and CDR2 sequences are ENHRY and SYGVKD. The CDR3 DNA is TGTGCCATCAGTGAGGAGACGGACTCCTACGAGCAGTACTTC. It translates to CAISEETDSYEQYF.

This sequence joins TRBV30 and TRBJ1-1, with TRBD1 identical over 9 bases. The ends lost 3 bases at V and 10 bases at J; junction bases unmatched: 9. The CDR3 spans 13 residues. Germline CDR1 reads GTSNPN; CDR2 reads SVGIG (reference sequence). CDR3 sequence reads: CAWRLGQGLGAFF. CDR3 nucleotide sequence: TGTGCCTGGAGACTAGGACAGGGGCTTGGAGCTTTCTTT.